Listed below are T cell receptor beta chains from one sample, sequenced in a study of blood T cell repertoires in COVID-19. Sequenced by immunoSEQ multiplex PCR; TCRdb stores in-frame clones only, minus some. In the table there are hundreds of thousands of clones, 75% to 90% of which are singletons. The sequencing sample was made of PBMCs or T cells enriched from blood (not recorded which). Receptors originate from a man aged 40-50 years who had recovered from COVID-19. CDR3s leave out the opening cysteine and the closing phenylalanine or tryptophan. The D gene is left open where the match is weak.

TRBV4-2	TRBD2	TRBJ2-3	ASSQEKREVNTDTQY
TRBV5-1	TRBD2	TRBJ2-1	ASSLGLTSGRVYNEQF
TRBV13	.	TRBJ2-2	ASSLGGGSVNTGELF
TRBV2	.	TRBJ1-5	ASKGGTINQPQH
TRBV5-1	.	TRBJ2-3	ASSLMIAVSTDTQY
TRBV7-3	TRBD2	TRBJ2-7	ASSLTGTSGSIYEQY
TRBV4-1	.	TRBJ1-3	ASSQDQYGARGNTIY
TRBV6-5	.	TRBJ1-6	ASSSTTNSPLH
TRBV7-2	TRBD1	TRBJ2-7	ASSPPQGADDEQY
TRBV30	.	TRBJ2-6	AWGQGSSGANVLT
TRBV2	TRBD1	TRBJ1-2	ASTPGQGANYGYT
TRBV19	TRBD2	TRBJ2-7	ASSLPGLAVYEQY
TRBV11-2	TRBD2	TRBJ2-2	ASSSLSGRAGELF
TRBV30	.	TRBJ1-1	AWTRGGAVTEAF
TRBV19	.	TRBJ1-1	ASSIIRDTEAF
TRBV19	.	TRBJ1-2	ASSAKDRPYGYT
TRBV18	.	TRBJ1-1	ASSQSEWGVRAEAF
TRBV29-1	TRBD1	TRBJ2-7	SVGDRATSEQY
TRBV15	TRBD1	TRBJ1-4	ATSRAARGPEKLF
TRBV12-3/TRBV12-4	.	TRBJ1-2	ASSGQPYGYT
TRBV19	TRBD2	TRBJ2-7	ASSIAGLAGIYEQY
TRBV19	TRBD1	TRBJ2-6	ASSTGQVISGANVLT
TRBV10-1	.	TRBJ2-7	ASNLRRREPYEQY
TRBV9	TRBD2	TRBJ2-5	ASSPRLAGLQETQY
TRBV6-5	.	TRBJ1-5	ASSLIRDQPQH
TRBV5-1	TRBD2	TRBJ2-2	ASSGLAENTGELF
TRBV9	.	TRBJ2-1	ASSVGDNLSNEQF
TRBV2	.	TRBJ2-7	ASSSGLGLYEQY
TRBV2	TRBD1	TRBJ1-2	ADKETGGNYGYT
TRBV30	TRBD1	TRBJ1-2	AGGTGNGYT
TRBV5-8	.	TRBJ1-1	ASSPVLDTEAF
TRBV12-3/TRBV12-4	.	TRBJ1-1	ASTRTPGTEAF
TRBV11-2	.	TRBJ1-3	ASSLGALDTIY
TRBV11-3	.	TRBJ1-3	ASSFGPSSGNTIY
TRBV3-1/TRBV3-2	.	TRBJ1-4	ASSQAGDGEKLF
TRBV27	.	TRBJ1-6	ASSRLGARDSPLH
TRBV5-5	.	TRBJ1-6	ASSPRQGGNNSPLH
TRBV6-5	TRBD1	TRBJ1-2	ASIKDRGRYGYT
TRBV4-1	TRBD1	TRBJ1-3	ASSQEGGDAGNTIY
TRBV30	.	TRBJ1-5	AWSGGDQPQH
TRBV28	TRBD2	TRBJ2-2	ASRTSGRTGELF
TRBV4-2	.	TRBJ1-1	ASRGMGDTEAF
TRBV5-4	TRBD2	TRBJ2-3	ASSAGLAGADTQY
TRBV7-9	TRBD1	TRBJ2-1	ASSPDRGFFNEQF
TRBV9	.	TRBJ2-4	AFRRSANIQY
TRBV29-1	TRBD2	TRBJ2-5	SVVAGDETQY
TRBV24-1	.	TRBJ1-2	ATSLDGYGYT
TRBV4-1	.	TRBJ2-1	ASSQEPLGGPVNNEQF
TRBV18	.	TRBJ2-1	ASSPPAVNEQF
TRBV29-1	.	TRBJ1-4	SVRRGSMTNEKLF
TRBV5-1	.	TRBJ1-3	ASRGAANTIY
TRBV5-1	.	TRBJ1-1	ASSLEVGGNTEAF
TRBV4-2	TRBD2	TRBJ2-7	ASSQDKGLAGVYEQY
TRBV13	TRBD2	TRBJ2-1	ASRTFGQREVNEQF